This T cell receptor beta chain was identified during a study of T cell responses to AZD1222 COVID-19 vaccine. Study-level points and caveats: Unmutated regions of variants are reportedly targeted by nearly half of spike-specific TCRs. Mostly white British, mostly female donors; authors suggested clonal diversity may be underestimated. Spike as a whole was targeted by vaccine-associated CD4 TCRs, dominant at 160-218 and 743-854.

The trim removed 3 bases at V and 4 bases at J, leaving 4 bases unmatched. The CDR3 runs to 14 residues. Germline loops: CDR1 ENHRY, CDR2 SYGVKD. Sequenced by immunoSEQ multiplex PCR; TCRdb stores in-frame clones only, minus some. The sample contains 95,000 to 150,000 clones, under 85% of which appear only once. About this clone: Its specificity is unknown.

Sample: peripheral blood, taken on day 0 of AZD1222 vaccination. This chain joins TRBV10-3 and TRBJ2-7, with 9 nucleotides matching TRBD1. This clonotype was sampled from an adult in good health. The CDR3 sequence is CAISDGTGRYEQYF. For the CDR3, the DNA is TGTGCCATCAGTGACGGGACAGGGCGATACGAGCAGTACTTC.